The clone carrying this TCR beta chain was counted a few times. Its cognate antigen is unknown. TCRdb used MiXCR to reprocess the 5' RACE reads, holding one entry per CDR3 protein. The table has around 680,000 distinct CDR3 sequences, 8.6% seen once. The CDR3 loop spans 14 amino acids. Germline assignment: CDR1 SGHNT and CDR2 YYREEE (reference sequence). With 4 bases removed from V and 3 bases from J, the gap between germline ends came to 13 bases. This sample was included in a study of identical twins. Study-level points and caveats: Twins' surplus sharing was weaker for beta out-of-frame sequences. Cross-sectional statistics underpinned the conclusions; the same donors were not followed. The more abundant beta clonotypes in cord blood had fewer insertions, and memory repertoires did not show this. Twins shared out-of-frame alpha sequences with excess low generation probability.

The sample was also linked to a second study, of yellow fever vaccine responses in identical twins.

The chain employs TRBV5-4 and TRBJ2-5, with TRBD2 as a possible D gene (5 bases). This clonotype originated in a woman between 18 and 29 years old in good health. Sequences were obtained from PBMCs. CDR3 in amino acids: CASSEQTGKETQYF. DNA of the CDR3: TGTGCCAGCAGCGAACAGACGGGGAAAGAGACCCAGTACTTC.